A selection of T cell receptor beta chains follows, all from one sample in a study of OX40 agonist ivuxolimab in advanced cancers. Sequencing used immunoSEQ multiplex PCR; TCRdb keeps in-frame clones, though not all of them. This repertoire shows over 60,000 clones, around nine tenths found once; its top ten account for 0.3% to 0.45%. The sequences come from CD4+ or CD8+ T cells sorted from blood, collected in a trial of the OX40 agonist ivuxolimab. Receptors were obtained from an adult with an advanced solid tumor such as melanoma, head and neck, liver or kidney cancer. The CDR3 runs from the conserved cysteine through the conserved F or W. The D gene is left open where the match is weak. Clone sizes are given selectively: once, few, many, or a class where the clone is expanded.

d_call	v_call	clone_size	j_call	cdr3_nt	cdr3_aa
TRBD2	TRBV12-5	once	TRBJ2-1	TGTGCTAGTGGGCCGGGACTAGTCAGTGCTAATGAGCAGTTCTTC	CASGPGLVSANEQFF
.	TRBV2	.	TRBJ1-5	TGTGCCAGCAGTGAGAAGGCAGGAGGATTGCCCCAGCATTTT	CASSEKAGGLPQHF
.	TRBV19	.	TRBJ2-6	TGTGCCAGTAGAAAAGCCTCTGGGGCCAACGTCCTGACTTTC	CASRKASGANVLTF
.	TRBV29-1	few	TRBJ1-1	TGCAGCTCACGTCCGGGACAAGGGATGGAAGCTTTCTTT	CSSRPGQGMEAFF
.	TRBV7-9	.	TRBJ2-5	TGTGCCAGCAGCTTAGTGGAGACCCAGTACTTC	CASSLVETQYF
.	TRBV18	.	TRBJ1-5	TGTGCCAGCTCACCACGAGCAGGAACTACCAATCAGCCCCAGCATTTT	CASSPRAGTTNQPQHF
.	TRBV19	.	TRBJ1-5	TGTGCCAGTAGTGAGCAGGGAGGCGGGCAGCCCCAGCATTTT	CASSEQGGGQPQHF
.	TRBV9	.	TRBJ1-1	TGTGCCAGCAGGAAAGGGGATATGAACACTGAAGCTTTCTTT	CASRKGDMNTEAFF
TRBD1	TRBV7-2	.	TRBJ1-6	TGTGCCAGCAGCTTCCGGGACAGGGAATCACCCCTCCACTTT	CASSFRDRESPLHF
.	TRBV10-3	once	TRBJ2-3	TGTGCCATCAGTGATTCGCAGGGAACAGATACGCAGTATTTT	CAISDSQGTDTQYF
TRBD2	TRBV18	.	TRBJ2-3	TGTGCCAGCTCTCGGTCAAGCGGGAGGGCCGTCCCAAGCACAGATACGCAGTATTTT	CASSRSSGRAVPSTDTQYF
TRBD2	TRBV30	.	TRBJ2-1	TGTGCCTGGAGTCCCCTGCTAGCGGGAGGGAATGAGCAGTTCTTC	CAWSPLLAGGNEQFF
TRBD2	TRBV13	.	TRBJ2-3	TGTGCCAGCAGCTTAGTTAGCGGGACTGGGACAGATACGCAGTATTTT	CASSLVSGTGTDTQYF
.	TRBV7-9	once	TRBJ2-3	TGTGCCAGCAGCTGGAAGGGATCAGTAATGGACAGCACAGATACGCAGTATTTT	CASSWKGSVMDSTDTQYF
.	TRBV29-1	.	TRBJ2-1	TGCAGCGTGGCTTGGACCGCCTCCCAGTTCTTC	CSVAWTASQFF
.	TRBV30	.	TRBJ1-5	TGTGCCTGGACGGGGCAGGGAGATCAGCCCCAGCATTTT	CAWTGQGDQPQHF
TRBD1	TRBV6-5	.	TRBJ1-1	TGTGCCAGCAGTTACTGGACAGGTGAAGCTTTCTTT	CASSYWTGEAFF
TRBD2	TRBV19	once	TRBJ2-1	TGTGCCAGTAGTATAGCCAGCGGGACTTACAATGAGCAGTTCTTC	CASSIASGTYNEQFF
.	TRBV10-3	.	TRBJ2-3	TGTGCCATCAGTGAAAAAGCGGGTGTCCTTGGAGATACGCAGTATTTT	CAISEKAGVLGDTQYF
TRBD2	TRBV5-1	.	TRBJ2-2	TGCGCCAGCAGCTTCATAGCGGGAGTCGGAGGGGAGCTGTTTTTT	CASSFIAGVGGELFF
.	TRBV28	.	TRBJ2-7	TGTGCCAGCAGGCCTGCTGAGGGCCTTTTGAGCGAGCAGTACTTC	CASRPAEGLLSEQYF
TRBD1	TRBV7-2	.	TRBJ1-5	TGTGCCAGCAGCCCCCCGGGACAGGGGGGCAATCAGCCCCAGCATTTT	CASSPPGQGGNQPQHF
TRBD2	TRBV7-9	.	TRBJ2-1	TGTGCCAGCAGCGCCCCCTTTAGACTAGCGGGGCCCAAGAATGAGCAGTTCTTC	CASSAPFRLAGPKNEQFF
.	TRBV6-1	.	TRBJ2-7	TGTGCCAGCAGTGAAGGATACGAGCAGTACTTC	CASSEGYEQYF
TRBD2	TRBV6-6	.	TRBJ2-3	TGTGCCAGCAGTTACATCACTAGCGGGAGATCCGATACGCAGTATTTT	CASSYITSGRSDTQYF
TRBD2	TRBV30	few	TRBJ2-2	TGTGCCAGGCGACTAGCGGGAGTAACCGGGGAGCTGTTTTTT	CARRLAGVTGELFF
.	TRBV5-1	.	TRBJ1-2	TGCGCCAGCAGCTTGGAGGGTAACGGCTATGGCTACACCTTC	CASSLEGNGYGYTF
.	TRBV20-1	.	TRBJ2-5	TGCAGTGCTATCGGTGGAGAGACCCAGTACTTC	CSAIGGETQYF
TRBD2	TRBV7-9	.	TRBJ2-7	TGTGCCAGCAGCTTAGACGGGGGAGGGTCCTACGAGCAGTACTTC	CASSLDGGGSYEQYF
TRBD1	TRBV5-8	once	TRBJ2-7	TGTGCCAGCAGCCGGGGACAGGGCATAGTTTACTTC	CASSRGQGIVYF
TRBD1	TRBV5-1	.	TRBJ2-1	TGCGCCAGCAGCTACCGGACAGGATCCAATGAGCAGTTCTTC	CASSYRTGSNEQFF
.	TRBV14	.	TRBJ2-1	TGTGCCAGCAGCCAGTATATAGGTGGCGAGCAGTTCTTC	CASSQYIGGEQFF
.	TRBV9	.	TRBJ2-1	TGTGCCAGCAGCGTAGTTAGTAGTCTTATGGGCAATGAGCAGTTCTTC	CASSVVSSLMGNEQFF
TRBD2	TRBV18	.	TRBJ2-1	TGTGCCAGCTCACCACCTAGCGGGAGGGGGGATGAGCAGTTCTTC	CASSPPSGRGDEQFF
TRBD2	TRBV4-1	.	TRBJ2-1	TGCGCCAGCAGCCAACTCACAAGTGCTAGCGGGAGCCGCGGCTACAATGAGCAGTTCTTC	CASSQLTSASGSRGYNEQFF
.	TRBV18	.	TRBJ2-7	TGTGCCAGCTCACCGTTACAGGGCCCGAACGAGCAGTACTTC	CASSPLQGPNEQYF
TRBD1	TRBV10-3	.	TRBJ2-3	TGTGCCATCAGTGAGTCCGACAGGGAATCCATAAAGCAGTATTTT	CAISESDRESIKQYF
TRBD2	TRBV9	.	TRBJ2-3	TGTGCCAGCAGCGTAGGGGCGGGAGGGCCGGAGGGAGATACGCAGTATTTT	CASSVGAGGPEGDTQYF
.	TRBV6-5	.	TRBJ2-5	TGTGCCAGCAGTTCCCCAGGGTTGGGGAAGACCCAGTACTTC	CASSSPGLGKTQYF
.	TRBV10-3	.	TRBJ1-2	TGTGCCATCAGCGAGGATAGGGCCCATGGCTACACCTTC	CAISEDRAHGYTF
.	TRBV5-1	.	TRBJ2-1	TGCGCCAGCAGCTTGGAAGTAGGCAGGTATGAGCAGTTCTTC	CASSLEVGRYEQFF
.	TRBV29-1	.	TRBJ2-7	TGCAGCGTTGGAACAGCTGCTGGCTACGAGCAGTACTTC	CSVGTAAGYEQYF
TRBD1	TRBV30	.	TRBJ1-2	TGTGCCTGGAGTCCGCAGGGGGGCTATGGCTACACCTTC	CAWSPQGGYGYTF
.	TRBV7-9	few	TRBJ1-5	TGTGCCAGCAGTCACGGACGGCACAATCAGCCCCAGCATTTT	CASSHGRHNQPQHF
.	TRBV28	.	TRBJ2-7	TGTGCCAGCAGTGAACTCCGAGGGGCTTACGAGCAGTACTTC	CASSELRGAYEQYF
.	TRBV25-1	.	TRBJ2-1	TGTGCCAGCCTTAAACAGGGATACAATGAGCAGTTCTTC	CASLKQGYNEQFF
TRBD2	TRBV9	.	TRBJ2-5	TGTGCCAGCAGCCGCGGACTAGCGGGGGCCGAGACCCAGTACTTC	CASSRGLAGAETQYF
.	TRBV5-1	.	TRBJ1-4	TGCGCCAGCAGCGCCAGGGTTTTGTCGGATGAAAAACTGTTTTTT	CASSARVLSDEKLFF
.	TRBV19	.	TRBJ1-4	TGTGCCAGTAGTACGGGACAAGCAACTAATGAAAAACTGTTTTTT	CASSTGQATNEKLFF
.	TRBV5-1	.	TRBJ1-2	TGCGCCAGCAGCTCACAAGGTGATTATGGCTACACCTTC	CASSSQGDYGYTF
.	TRBV6-5	.	TRBJ1-1	TGTGCCAGCACACTAACGGGGGCGCGGGGGACTGAAGCTTTCTTT	CASTLTGARGTEAFF